This is a list of T cell receptor beta chains from one sample in a study of blood T cell repertoires in COVID-19. The table came from immunoSEQ multiplex PCR; TCRdb's copy has only in-frame clones and leaves some out. The sample lists some 360,000 clones, around nine tenths seen once, with 3% to 4% in the top ten. The sample taken for sequencing was peripheral blood. The receptors come from a woman aged 55 to 70 with COVID-19, enrolled during active disease. Both conserved end residues are part of each CDR3. The order of the fields is clone size, D gene, J gene, V gene, CDR3 protein, CDR3 DNA. D genes are given only for firm matches. Size is stated for part of the rows, as once, few or many counts, or as a class when the clone is expanded.

>NA|TRBD2|TRBJ2-5|TRBV18
CASSLAGRQETQYF
TGTGCCAGCTCTTTAGCGGGGAGGCAAGAGACCCAGTACTTC
>NA|NA|TRBJ1-1|TRBV7-9
CASSLQGINTEAFF
TGTGCCAGCAGCTTACAGGGTATCAACACTGAAGCTTTCTTT
>NA|NA|TRBJ2-1|TRBV27
CASARRHNEQFF
TGTGCCAGCGCTAGACGTCACAATGAGCAGTTCTTC
>few|TRBD1|TRBJ1-4|TRBV13
CASSARQGSYANEKLFF
TGTGCCAGCAGCGCCAGACAGGGGTCGTACGCTAATGAAAAACTGTTTTTT
>NA|NA|TRBJ2-7|TRBV6-1
CASSEAPKPYEQYF
TGTGCCAGCAGTGAAGCGCCGAAGCCCTACGAGCAGTACTTC
>NA|NA|TRBJ2-7|TRBV10-3
CAISRTGSSYEQYF
TGTGCCATCAGTAGGACGGGAAGCTCCTACGAGCAGTACTTC
>once|TRBD1|TRBJ1-5|TRBV18
CASSQDRTSNQPQHF
TGTGCCAGCTCACAGGACAGGACCAGCAATCAGCCCCAGCATTTT
>NA|TRBD1|TRBJ2-7|TRBV5-1
CASSIRDRNYEQYF
TGCGCCAGCAGCATACGGGACAGGAACTACGAGCAGTACTTC
>NA|NA|TRBJ2-3|TRBV5-6
CASSLVREHTDTQYF
TGTGCCAGCAGCTTGGTGAGGGAACACACAGATACGCAGTATTTT
>NA|TRBD1|TRBJ1-5|TRBV2
CASSETGPNQPQHF
TGTGCCAGCAGCGAGACAGGGCCCAATCAGCCCCAGCATTTT
>NA|NA|TRBJ2-2|TRBV2
CASSGAGPRTGELFF
TGTGCCAGCAGTGGTGCAGGCCCAAGGACCGGGGAGCTGTTTTTT
>NA|TRBD2|TRBJ2-1|TRBV9
CASSVAPGLAGVISSYNEQFF
TGTGCCAGCAGCGTAGCCCCCGGACTAGCGGGGGTCATAAGCTCCTACAATGAGCAGTTCTTC
>NA|NA|TRBJ1-3|TRBV5-1
CASSLDLAVRNTIYF
TGCGCCAGCAGCTTGGACCTTGCAGTTAGAAACACCATATATTTT
>once|NA|TRBJ2-7|TRBV5-8
CASSFRGQPSSYEQYF
TGTGCCAGCAGCTTTCGCGGACAGCCCTCCTCCTACGAGCAGTACTTC
>NA|TRBD1|TRBJ2-7|TRBV3-1/TRBV3-2
CASSQADRGPYEQYF
TGTGCCAGCAGCCAAGCCGACAGGGGGCCGTACGAGCAGTACTTC
>NA|TRBD1|TRBJ1-3|TRBV28
CASSPWTGGGNTIYF
TGTGCCAGCAGTCCGTGGACAGGGGGCGGAAACACCATATATTTT
>NA|NA|TRBJ1-1|TRBV7-3
CASSPTPVNTEAFF
TGTGCCAGCAGCCCCACACCCGTGAACACTGAAGCTTTCTTT
>NA|TRBD2|TRBJ2-7|TRBV27
CASSQERGAPYEQYF
TGTGCCAGCAGTCAAGAGCGGGGGGCCCCCTACGAGCAGTACTTC
>NA|TRBD1|TRBJ2-3|TRBV6-4
CASSDSGQGSNTQYF
TGTGCCAGCAGTGACAGTGGACAGGGTTCTAATACGCAGTATTTT
>NA|TRBD2|TRBJ2-2|TRBV2
CASSEGREGTGELFF
TGTGCCAGCAGTGAGGGGCGGGAGGGCACCGGGGAGCTGTTTTTT
>NA|NA|TRBJ1-5|TRBV10-1
CASSESGSSQPQHF
TGCGCCAGCAGTGAGTCTGGTTCCAGTCAGCCCCAGCATTTT
>NA|TRBD1|TRBJ1-5|TRBV6-5
CASSPTGGHNQPQHF
TGTGCCAGCAGTCCGACAGGGGGACACAATCAGCCCCAGCATTTT
>NA|NA|TRBJ1-1|TRBV19
CASSRTGELKLLF
TGTGCCAGCTCTAGGACGGGGGAATTAAAGTTACTCTTT
>NA|TRBD1|TRBJ2-1|TRBV6-5
CASSSRQGRNNEQFF
TGTGCCAGCAGCTCCCGACAGGGTCGTAACAATGAGCAGTTCTTC
>NA|TRBD1|TRBJ2-2|TRBV11-2
CASSLENPTGIRELFF
TGTGCCAGCAGCTTAGAGAACCCGACAGGGATAAGGGAGCTGTTTTTT
>NA|TRBD2|TRBJ2-3|TRBV18
CASSPWEGTTDTQYF
TGTGCCAGCTCACCATGGGAGGGGACCACAGATACGCAGTATTTT
>NA|TRBD2|TRBJ2-3|TRBV29-1
CRVTSGGATDTQYF
TGCAGGGTCACTAGCGGGGGGGCGACAGATACGCAGTATTTT
>NA|TRBD1|TRBJ1-1|TRBV18
CASSPSQGAEAFF
TGTGCCAGCTCACCTTCCCAGGGGGCTGAAGCTTTCTTT
>NA|NA|TRBJ2-1|TRBV3-1/TRBV3-2
CASSQGGRTAEQFF
TGTGCCAGCAGCCAAGGGGGCAGGACCGCGGAGCAGTTCTTC
>NA|NA|TRBJ1-3|TRBV7-2
CASSAMAQAFSGNTIYF
TGTGCCAGCAGCGCGATGGCGCAGGCATTCTCTGGAAACACCATATATTTT
>NA|NA|TRBJ2-5|TRBV5-8
CASSSQTRGGQYF
TGTGCCAGCAGCTCCCAAACAAGGGGTGGCCAGTACTTC
>NA|NA|TRBJ2-5|TRBV19
CASSTTSWETQYF
TGTGCCAGTAGTACAACTAGCTGGGAGACCCAGTACTTC
>NA|TRBD1|TRBJ2-3|TRBV7-2
CASSRSGQGTDTQYF
TGTGCCAGCAGTCGATCGGGACAGGGCACAGATACGCAGTATTTT
>few|NA|TRBJ1-5|TRBV7-9
CASTRGGGNQPQHF
TGTGCCAGCACGCGGGGGGGTGGCAATCAGCCCCAGCATTTT
>NA|TRBD1|TRBJ1-5|TRBV24-1
CATSDPGQGIQPQHF
TGTGCCACCAGTGATCCCGGACAGGGCATTCAGCCCCAGCATTTT
>once|NA|TRBJ1-1|TRBV6-5
CASSYSIQNTEAFF
TGTGCCAGCAGTTACTCGATACAGAACACTGAAGCTTTCTTT
>NA|TRBD2|TRBJ2-1|TRBV5-1
CASSLARTSGPGNEQFF
TGCGCCAGCAGCTTGGCCCGGACTAGCGGTCCAGGCAATGAGCAGTTCTTC
>NA|NA|TRBJ1-4|TRBV28
CASSAREETNEKLFF
TGTGCCAGCAGTGCCAGGGAGGAGACTAATGAAAAACTGTTTTTT
>NA|TRBD1|TRBJ1-5|TRBV7-8
CASSLVQGAGKQPQHF
TGTGCCAGCAGCTTAGTACAGGGGGCAGGTAAGCAGCCCCAGCATTTT
>NA|TRBD1|TRBJ1-2|TRBV5-6
CASSRIRDRVFGGYTF
TGTGCCAGCAGCCGGATCCGGGACAGGGTTTTCGGAGGCTACACCTTC
>NA|TRBD1|TRBJ1-1|TRBV18
CASSPGQVTMNTEAFF
TGTGCCAGCTCACCTGGACAGGTTACCATGAACACTGAAGCTTTCTTT
>NA|TRBD1|TRBJ1-5|TRBV2
CASSPRQGSNQPQHF
TGTGCCAGCAGTCCCAGACAGGGTAGCAATCAGCCCCAGCATTTT
>NA|TRBD2|TRBJ2-3|TRBV7-8
CASSFDLAGDQTDTQYF
TGTGCCAGCAGCTTCGATCTAGCGGGGGACCAGACAGATACGCAGTATTTT
>NA|TRBD1|TRBJ1-2|TRBV5-1
CASSLTGGSYGYTF
TGCGCCAGCAGCTTGACAGGGGGTTCATATGGCTACACCTTC
>NA|NA|TRBJ1-4|TRBV14
CASSPGLGRSGKLFF
TGTGCCAGCAGCCCAGGGCTAGGACGATCCGGAAAACTGTTTTTT
>NA|NA|TRBJ1-5|TRBV5-3
CARSAGIYGMGQPQHF
TGTGCCAGAAGCGCCGGAATTTACGGGATGGGTCAGCCCCAGCATTTT
>NA|NA|TRBJ1-3|TRBV5-1
CASSPDGVGNTIYF
TGCGCCAGCAGCCCTGACGGGGTTGGAAACACCATATATTTT
>NA|NA|TRBJ1-2|TRBV4-1
CASSQAAGGYGYTF
TGCGCCAGCAGCCAAGCCGCCGGCGGGTATGGCTACACCTTC